This TCR beta chain is from a study of vaccination and CD4 T cells after COVID-19. Cultured CD4+ T cell DNA was sequenced using the Oncomine TCR Beta short-read assay. TCRdb re-derived calls from the PCR reads in MiXCR, one entry per CDR3 protein. The data contain around 18,000 distinct CDR3 sequences, 70% to 75% of them singletons. J lost 2 bases, V lost 6 bases, and 7 bases had no gene match. Germline lookup yields CDR1 LNHDA and CDR2 SQIVND (reference sequence). CDR3 length equals 16 residues. With respect to this clonotype: Its specificity is not known.

Treatment here: roughly 10-day PBMC culture with coronavirus spike peptide pools or control peptides (ViraFEST assay). This receptor was identified in a human donor who had recovered from COVID-19. The specimen sequenced was CD4+ T cells from blood, cultured in vitro. The gene calls are TRBV19 and TRBJ2-2; 9 nucleotides align to TRBD1. The CDR3: CASRSPGQGNTGELFF. CDR3 nucleotides: TGTGCCAGTAGATCACCGGGACAGGGAAACACCGGGGAGCTGTTTTTT.